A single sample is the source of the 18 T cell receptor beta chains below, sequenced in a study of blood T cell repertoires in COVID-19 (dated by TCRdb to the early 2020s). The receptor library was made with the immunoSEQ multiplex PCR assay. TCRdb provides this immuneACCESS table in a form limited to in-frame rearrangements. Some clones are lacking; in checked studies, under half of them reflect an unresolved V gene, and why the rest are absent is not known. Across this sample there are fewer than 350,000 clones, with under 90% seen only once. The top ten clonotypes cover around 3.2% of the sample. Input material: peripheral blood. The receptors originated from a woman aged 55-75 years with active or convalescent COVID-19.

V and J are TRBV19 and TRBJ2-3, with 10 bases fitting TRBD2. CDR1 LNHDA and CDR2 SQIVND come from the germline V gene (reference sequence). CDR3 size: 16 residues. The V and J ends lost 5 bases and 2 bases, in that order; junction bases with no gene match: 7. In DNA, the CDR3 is TGTGCCAGTAGTTCCCTAGCGGGGGAACCCACAGATACGCAGTATTTT. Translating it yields CASSSLAGEPTDTQYF.

CDR3 sequence reads: CSAPGYTF. In nucleotides, the CDR3 is TGCAGTGCTCCGGGCTACACCTTC. This chain uses TRBV20-1 with TRBJ1-2; D remains unclear. The germline V and J ends were trimmed by 5 bases and 8 bases, with 3 bases remaining between them. Germline CDR1 DFQATT, CDR2 SNEGSKA (reference sequence). The CDR3 consists of 8 residues.

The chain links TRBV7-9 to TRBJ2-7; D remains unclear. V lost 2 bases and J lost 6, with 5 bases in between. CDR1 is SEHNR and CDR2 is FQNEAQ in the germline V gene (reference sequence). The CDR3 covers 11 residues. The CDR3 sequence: CASSLNSEQYF. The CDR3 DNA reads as TGTGCCAGCAGCTTAAATAGCGAGCAGTACTTC.

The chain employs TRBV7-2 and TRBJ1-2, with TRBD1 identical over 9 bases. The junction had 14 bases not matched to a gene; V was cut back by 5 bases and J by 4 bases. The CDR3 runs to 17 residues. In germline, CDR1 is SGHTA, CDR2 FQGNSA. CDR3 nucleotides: TGTGCCAGCAGCCCGGACTTTACAGGGGGCGTTGGCTATGGCTACACCTTC. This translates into CASSPDFTGGVGYGYTF.

CDR3 sequence: CASSPDRGDTQYF. For the CDR3, the DNA is TGTGCCAGCAGCCCCGACAGGGGGGATACGCAGTATTTT. This chain uses TRBV7-3 with TRBJ2-3, with 9 bases identical to TRBD1. Losses at the gene ends were 5 bases for V and 6 bases for J; bases not matched to a gene: 3. CDR1 and CDR2 from the germline V gene are SGHTA and FQGTGA. This CDR3 contains 13 residues.

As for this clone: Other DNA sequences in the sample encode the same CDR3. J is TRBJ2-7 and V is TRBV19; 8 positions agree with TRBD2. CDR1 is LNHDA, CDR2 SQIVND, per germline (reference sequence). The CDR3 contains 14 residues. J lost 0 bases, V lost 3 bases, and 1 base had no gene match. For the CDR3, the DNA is TGTGCCAGTAGTATCGCGGGGGGCTCCTACGAGCAGTACTTC. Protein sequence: CASSIAGGSYEQYF.

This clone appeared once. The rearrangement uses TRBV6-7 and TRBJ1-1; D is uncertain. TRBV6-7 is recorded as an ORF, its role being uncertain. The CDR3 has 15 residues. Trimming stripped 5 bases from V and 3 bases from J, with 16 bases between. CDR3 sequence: CASSAPGGWDTEAFF. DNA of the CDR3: TGTGCCAGCAGTGCTCCGGGTGGGTGGGACACTGAAGCTTTCTTT.

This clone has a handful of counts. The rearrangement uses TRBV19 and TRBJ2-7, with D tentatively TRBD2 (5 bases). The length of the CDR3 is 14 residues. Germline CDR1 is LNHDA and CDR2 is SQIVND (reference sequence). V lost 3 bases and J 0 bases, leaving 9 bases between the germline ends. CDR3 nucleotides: TGTGCCAGTAGTATGAGGGCAGCCTCCTACGAGCAGTACTTC. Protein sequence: CASSMRAASYEQYF.

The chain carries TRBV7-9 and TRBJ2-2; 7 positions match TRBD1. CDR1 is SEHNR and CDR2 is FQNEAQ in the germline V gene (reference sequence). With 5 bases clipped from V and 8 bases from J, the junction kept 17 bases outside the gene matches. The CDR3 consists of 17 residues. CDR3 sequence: CASSPFGTDPKGGELFF. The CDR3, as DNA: TGTGCCAGCAGCCCCTTTGGGACAGACCCTAAAGGGGGGGAGCTGTTTTTT.

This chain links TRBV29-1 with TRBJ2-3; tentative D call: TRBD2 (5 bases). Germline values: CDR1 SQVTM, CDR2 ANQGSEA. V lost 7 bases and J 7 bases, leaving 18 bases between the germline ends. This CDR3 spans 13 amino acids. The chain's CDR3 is CSAVPSRGYTQYF. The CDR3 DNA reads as TGCAGCGCCGTTCCCTCACGGGGTTATACGCAGTATTTT.

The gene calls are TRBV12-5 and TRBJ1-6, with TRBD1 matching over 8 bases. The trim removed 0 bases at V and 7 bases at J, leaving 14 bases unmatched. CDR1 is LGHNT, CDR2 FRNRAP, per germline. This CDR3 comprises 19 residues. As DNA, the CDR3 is TGTGCTAGTGGTTTGGTACCCGGGACAGGAACTCCACTGAATTCACCCCTCCACTTT. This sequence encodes CASGLVPGTGTPLNSPLHF.

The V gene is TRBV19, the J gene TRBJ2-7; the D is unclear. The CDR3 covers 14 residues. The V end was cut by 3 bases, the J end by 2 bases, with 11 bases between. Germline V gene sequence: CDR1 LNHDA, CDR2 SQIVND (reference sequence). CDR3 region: CASSMGPSTYEQYF. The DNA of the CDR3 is TGTGCCAGTAGTATGGGCCCAAGTACCTACGAGCAGTACTTC. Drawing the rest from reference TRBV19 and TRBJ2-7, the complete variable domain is DGGITQSPKYLFRKEGQNVTLSCEQNLNHDAMYWYRQDPGQGLRLIYYSQIVNDFQKGDIAEGYSVSREKKESFPLTVTSAQKNPTAFYLCASSMGPSTYEQYFGPGTRLTVT.

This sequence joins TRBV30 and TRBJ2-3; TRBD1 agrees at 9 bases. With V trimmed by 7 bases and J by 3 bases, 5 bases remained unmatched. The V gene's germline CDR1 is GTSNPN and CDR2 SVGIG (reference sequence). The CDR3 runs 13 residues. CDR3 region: CAFATGGTDTQYF. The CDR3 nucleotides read TGTGCCTTCGCGACAGGGGGTACAGATACGCAGTATTTT.

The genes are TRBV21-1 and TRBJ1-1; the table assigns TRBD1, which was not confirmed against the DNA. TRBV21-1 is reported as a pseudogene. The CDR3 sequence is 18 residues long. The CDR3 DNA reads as TGTGCCAGCAGCAAAGAGCAGGGGGCGAATGGGGTAAACACTGAAGCTTTCTTT. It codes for CASSKEQGANGVNTEAFF.

The CDR3 spells CASSIEGTVNTEAFF. The DNA for the CDR3 is TGTGCCAGTAGTATAGAGGGCACCGTGAACACTGAAGCTTTCTTT. The rearrangement links TRBV19 to TRBJ1-1; D is undetermined. This CDR3 is 15 amino acids long. CDR1 is LNHDA, CDR2 SQIVND, per germline (reference sequence). Trimming left V 0 bases short and J 0 bases short, with 8 bases between.

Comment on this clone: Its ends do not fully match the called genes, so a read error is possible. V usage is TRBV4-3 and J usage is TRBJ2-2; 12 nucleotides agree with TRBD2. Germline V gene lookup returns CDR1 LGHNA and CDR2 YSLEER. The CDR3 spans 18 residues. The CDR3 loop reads CASSQGPSGGAKTGELFF. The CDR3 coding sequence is TGCGCCAGCAGCCAAGGACCTAGCGGGGGGGCGAAAACCGGGGAGCTGTTTTTT.

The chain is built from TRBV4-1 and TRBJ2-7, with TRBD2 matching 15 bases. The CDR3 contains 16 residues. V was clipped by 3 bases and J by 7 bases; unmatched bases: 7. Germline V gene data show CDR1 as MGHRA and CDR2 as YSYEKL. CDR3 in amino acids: CASSHGLAGGNREQYF. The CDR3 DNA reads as TGCGCCAGCAGCCACGGACTAGCGGGGGGGAATAGGGAGCAGTACTTC.

The CDR3 DNA reads TGCGCCAGCAGCTCGGGGACTAGCGGGGAAGGAGAGACCCAGTACTTC. Translated, it gives CASSSGTSGEGETQYF. The V and J genes are TRBV5-1 and TRBJ2-5; 13 bases agree with TRBD2. The CDR3 runs 16 residues. J gave up 4 bases and V 3 bases, and 6 bases lay outside the gene matches. The germline V gene encodes CDR1 SGHRS and CDR2 YFSETQ.